This passage covers 20 T cell receptor beta chains from one sample sequenced in a study of blood T cell repertoires in COVID-19. The method was immunoSEQ multiplex PCR; TCRdb's version includes in-frame clones alone and lacks a portion of them. The sample has 150,000 to 200,000 clones, more than 65% seen once. Material for sequencing was peripheral blood. The receptors were gathered from a woman aged 60-70 years with COVID-19, enrolled during active disease.

The chain is built from TRBV27 and TRBJ2-3; tentative D call: TRBD2 (5 bases). The germline V gene encodes CDR1 MNHEY and CDR2 SMNVEV (reference sequence). With 2 bases removed from V and 1 base from J, the gap between germline ends came to 10 bases. CDR3 length equals 15 residues. The CDR3 DNA is TGTGCCAGCAGTTTACCATCCGGGGGCACAGATACGCAGTATTTT. Amino acids: CASSLPSGGTDTQYF.

The rearrangement links TRBV19 to TRBJ1-2; D is unclear. Trimming pared 5 bases from V and 3 bases from J, leaving 16 bases between. CDR1 is LNHDA and CDR2 is SQIVND in the germline V gene (reference sequence). This CDR3 contains 15 residues. The CDR3 region is CASSYVTAGDYGYTF. The CDR3 bases are TGTGCCAGTAGTTATGTGACTGCCGGGGACTATGGCTACACCTTC.

CDR3 in DNA: TGCGCCAGCAGTTTAGCGACACCCCCCACAGATACGCAGTATTTT. It codes for CASSLATPPTDTQYF. The chain is built from TRBV5-1 and TRBJ2-3; maybe TRBD2 (5 bases). The CDR3 totals 15 residues. The V gene lost 5 bases and the J gene lost 2 bases, with 15 bases spanning the gap. Germline CDR1 reads SGHRS; CDR2 reads YFSETQ.

V gene TRBV2 combines with J gene TRBJ1-2, with TRBD1 identical over 11 bases. J lost 8 bases, V lost 3 bases, and 2 bases had no gene match. Germline V gene lookup returns CDR1 SNHLY and CDR2 FYNNEI. The CDR3 is 13 residues long. CDR3 coding DNA: TGTGCCAGCAGTGAGGACAGGGGGCGAGGCTACACCTTC. It yields the protein CASSEDRGRGYTF.

This clone came up a few times. The chain has TRBV19 and TRBJ2-3; D gene uncertain. V lost 4 bases to trimming and J lost 5 bases, with 4 bases between them. Germline V gene data show CDR1 as LNHDA and CDR2 as SQIVND (reference sequence). The CDR3 consists of 11 residues. The CDR3 DNA follows: TGTGCCAGTAGTACCGGAGATACGCAGTATTTT. Its translation is CASSTGDTQYF.

This chain links TRBV27 with TRBJ1-4; 8 nucleotides match TRBD1. This CDR3 has 15 amino acids. The J segment lost 4 bases and the V segment lost 5 bases, leaving 6 bases of the junction unmatched. CDR1 and CDR2 from the germline V gene are MNHEY and SMNVEV (reference sequence). This CDR3 reads CASSTRTGFNEKLFF. CDR3 DNA sequence: TGTGCCAGCAGTACCCGGACAGGGTTTAATGAAAAACTGTTTTTT.

The V and J genes are TRBV18 and TRBJ2-5; 8 bases line up with TRBD1. This CDR3 has 14 amino acids. With 2 bases clipped from V and 5 bases from J, the junction kept 4 bases outside the gene matches. Germline V CDR1 and CDR2: KGHSH, LQKENI. In nucleotides, the CDR3 is TGTGCCAGCTCACCAGCAGGGGGCTTTGAGACCCAGTACTTC. Amino acids: CASSPAGGFETQYF.

Here the CDR3 DNA reads TGTGCCAGCAGTGGAAGCCGAGGTAGCGGGGGCCCAGGTACGCAGTATTTT. This gives the protein CASSGSRGSGGPGTQYF. The chain has TRBV2 and TRBJ2-3, with 9 bases that match TRBD2. This CDR3 spans 17 amino acids. Per germline, CDR1 SNHLY and CDR2 FYNNEI. The V and J ends lost 4 bases and 8 bases, in that order; junction bases with no gene match: 16.

This rearrangement joins TRBV4-3 to TRBJ2-1; 10 positions match TRBD1. Per the germline V gene, CDR1 is LGHNA and CDR2 is YSLEER. CDR3 length equals 16 residues. With V trimmed by 0 bases and J by 5 bases, 4 bases remained unmatched. CDR3 sequence (DNA): TGCGCCAGCAGCCAAGATGGGACAGGGGTTGACAATGAGCAGTTCTTC. The encoded protein is CASSQDGTGVDNEQFF.

This clone was counted a single time. The chain joins TRBV28 to TRBJ2-5; D is ambiguous. The CDR3 is 11 amino acids. V was shortened by 11 bases and J by 1 base, with 8 bases between the two germline ends. Per the germline V gene, CDR1 is MDHEN and CDR2 is SYDVKM. CDR3 in DNA: TGTGCCGCCAGAGGCCAAGAGACCCAGTACTTC. Its protein product is CAARGQETQYF.

J is TRBJ2-3 and V is TRBV7-8; 7 bases are a match to TRBD2. Trimming took 2 bases from V and 1 from J; bases not matched to a gene: 6. Germline V gene data show CDR1 as SGHVS and CDR2 as FQNEAQ. The CDR3 has 16 amino acids. The CDR3 loop is CASSLRTSSRTDTQYF. CDR3 nucleotide sequence: TGTGCCAGCAGCTTAAGGACTAGTTCCCGCACAGATACGCAGTATTTT.

This clone turned up a few times. The chain recombines TRBV2 with TRBJ1-4, with 8 bases fitting TRBD1. Germline V lookup: CDR1 SNHLY, CDR2 FYNNEI. V shed 6 bases, J shed 2 bases, and the junction held 2 bases outside the gene matches. The CDR3 has 14 residues. The CDR3 loop reads CASSGQGTNEKLFF. CDR3 in DNA: TGTGCCAGCAGCGGACAGGGTACTAATGAAAAACTGTTTTTT.

V and J are TRBV6-1 and TRBJ2-3; tentatively, D is TRBD1 (5 bases). The CDR3 is 13 amino acids. Trimming removed 5 bases from V and 7 bases from J, with 13 bases in between. Per the germline V gene, CDR1 is MNHNS and CDR2 is SASEGT. CDR3 nucleotides: TGTGCCAGCAGTTTTCTCCAGGGAAATACGCAGTATTTT. It yields the protein CASSFLQGNTQYF.

The chain employs TRBV19 and TRBJ2-3, with TRBD2 matching 9 bases. Unmatched junction bases numbered 11, after V lost 5 bases and J lost 5 bases. Germline V gene lookup returns CDR1 LNHDA and CDR2 SQIVND (reference sequence). The CDR3 is made up of 16 amino acids. CDR3 in amino acids: CASSSFAGGQRDTQYF. CDR3 bases: TGTGCCAGTAGTTCCTTCGCGGGGGGGCAAAGAGATACGCAGTATTTT.

This clone came up a few times. Other nucleotide sequences in the sample specify the same CDR3. The CDR3 region is CASSLPRGNYNEQFF. As DNA, the CDR3 is TGTGCCAGCAGCCTCCCGCGCGGGAACTACAATGAGCAGTTCTTC. The chain couples TRBV7-9 to TRBJ2-1, with a tentative D call TRBD2 (6 bases). The germline gives CDR1 SEHNR, CDR2 FQNEAQ (reference sequence). There are 15 residues in the CDR3. Trimming pared 5 bases from V and 3 bases from J, leaving 14 bases between.

This chain connects TRBV29-1 to TRBJ1-1; D gene unclear. Germline CDR1 and CDR2: SQVTM and ANQGSEA. This CDR3 is built from 13 residues. Trimming removed 7 bases from V and 1 base from J, with 13 bases in between. CDR3 nucleotide sequence: TGCAGCGGTAGACATCACACGAACACTGAAGCTTTCTTT. Its protein product is CSGRHHTNTEAFF.

This chain links TRBV4-1 with TRBJ2-4, with D tentatively TRBD1 (6 bases). Germline V gene lookup returns CDR1 MGHRA and CDR2 YSYEKL. Between the trimmed V and J ends, which lost 5 bases and 0 bases, there was a span of 8 bases. This CDR3 contains 14 residues. Here the CDR3 reads CASSMDRAKNIQYF. The CDR3 DNA sequence: TGCGCCAGCAGCATGGACAGAGCCAAAAACATTCAGTACTTC.

The chain employs TRBV6-5 and TRBJ2-1, with 7 bases matching TRBD2. The germline CDR1 and CDR2 sequences are MNHEY and SVGAGI. The ends lost 2 bases at V and 15 bases at J; junction bases unmatched: 10. The CDR3 is 13 residues long. CDR3 residues: CASSYAVGGARFF. DNA of the CDR3: TGTGCCAGCAGTTACGCGGTGGGAGGGGCGCGGTTCTTC.

This clone was seen many times. This sequence joins TRBV28 and TRBJ1-1, with a tentative D call TRBD1 (5 bases). The CDR3 length is 11 residues. Trimming removed 10 bases at V and 6 bases at J, with 12 bases between. Germline V gene lookup returns CDR1 MDHEN and CDR2 SYDVKM. In DNA, the CDR3 is TGTGCCACCCGGGGGTATCCTGAAGCTTTCTTT. This sequence encodes CATRGYPEAFF.

The chain recombines TRBV28 with TRBJ2-7; TRBD1 aligns across 10 bases. J was trimmed by 4 bases and V by 6 bases; bases with no gene match: 6. CDR3 length: 14 residues. Per germline, CDR1 MDHEN and CDR2 SYDVKM. This CDR3 reads CASRRGQGPYEQYF. CDR3 nucleotides: TGTGCCAGCAGGCGGGGACAGGGGCCTTACGAGCAGTACTTC.